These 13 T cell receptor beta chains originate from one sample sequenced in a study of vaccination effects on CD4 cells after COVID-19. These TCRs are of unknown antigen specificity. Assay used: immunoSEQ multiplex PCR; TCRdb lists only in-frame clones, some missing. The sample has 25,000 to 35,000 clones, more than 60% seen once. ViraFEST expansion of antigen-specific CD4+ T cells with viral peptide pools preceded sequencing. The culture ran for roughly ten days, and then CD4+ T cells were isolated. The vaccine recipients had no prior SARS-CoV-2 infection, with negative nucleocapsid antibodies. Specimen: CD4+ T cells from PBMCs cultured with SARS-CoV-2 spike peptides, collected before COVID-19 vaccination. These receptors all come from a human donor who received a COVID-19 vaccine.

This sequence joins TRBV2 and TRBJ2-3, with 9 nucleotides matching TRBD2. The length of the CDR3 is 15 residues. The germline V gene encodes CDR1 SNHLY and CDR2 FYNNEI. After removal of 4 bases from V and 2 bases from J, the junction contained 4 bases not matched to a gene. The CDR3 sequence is CASSASGTYTDTQYF. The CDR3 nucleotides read TGTGCCAGCAGTGCTAGCGGGACTTACACAGATACGCAGTATTTT.

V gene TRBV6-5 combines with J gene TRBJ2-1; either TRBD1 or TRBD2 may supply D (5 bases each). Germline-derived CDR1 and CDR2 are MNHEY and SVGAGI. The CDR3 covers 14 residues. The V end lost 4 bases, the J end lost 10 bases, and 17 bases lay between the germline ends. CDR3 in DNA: TGTGCCAGCAGTTCCCCGGGGACCCGGGGAGAGCAGTTCTTC. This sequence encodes CASSSPGTRGEQFF.

CDR3 protein: CASSFHPDGGGAQYF. In DNA, the CDR3 is TGTGCCAGCAGCTTCCACCCCGACGGTGGAGGGGCCCAGTACTTC. This chain links TRBV5-5 with TRBJ2-5, with TRBD2 as a possible D gene (6 bases). The CDR3 is made up of 15 amino acids. V shed 2 bases and J shed 9 bases, with 20 bases lying between them. The germline V gene has CDR1 SGHKS and CDR2 YYEKEE (reference sequence).

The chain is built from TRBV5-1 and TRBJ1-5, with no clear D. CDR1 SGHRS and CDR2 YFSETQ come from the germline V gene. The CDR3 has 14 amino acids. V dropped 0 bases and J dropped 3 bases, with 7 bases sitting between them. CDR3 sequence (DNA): TGCGCCAGCAGCTTGGACCCGAACAATCAGCCCCAGCATTTT. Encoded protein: CASSLDPNNQPQHF.

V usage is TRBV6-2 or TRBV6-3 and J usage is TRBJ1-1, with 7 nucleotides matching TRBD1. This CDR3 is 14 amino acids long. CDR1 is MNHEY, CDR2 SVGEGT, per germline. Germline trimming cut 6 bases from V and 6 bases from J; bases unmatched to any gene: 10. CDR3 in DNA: TGTGCCAGCAGCCAAACACAGGGGAAGGCTGAAGCTTTCTTT. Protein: CASSQTQGKAEAFF.

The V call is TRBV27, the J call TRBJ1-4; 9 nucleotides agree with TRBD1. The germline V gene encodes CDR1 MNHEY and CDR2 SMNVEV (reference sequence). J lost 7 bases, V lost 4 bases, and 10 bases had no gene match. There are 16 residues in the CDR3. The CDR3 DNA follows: TGTGCCAGCAGTTATCAGCGACAGGGGGGCGGTGAAAAACTGTTTTTT. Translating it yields CASSYQRQGGGEKLFF.

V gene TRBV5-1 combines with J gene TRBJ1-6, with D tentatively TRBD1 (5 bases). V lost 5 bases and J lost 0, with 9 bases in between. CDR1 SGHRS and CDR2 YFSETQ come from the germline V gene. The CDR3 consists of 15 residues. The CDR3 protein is CASSHRSSYNSPLHF. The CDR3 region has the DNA TGCGCCAGCAGTCACAGGAGCTCCTATAATTCACCCCTCCACTTT. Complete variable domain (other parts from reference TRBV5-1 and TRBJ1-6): KAGVTQTPRYLIKTRGQQVTLSCSPISGHRSVSWYQQTPGQGLQFLFEYFSETQRNKGNFPGRFSGRQFSNSRSEMNVSTLELGDSALYLCASSHRSSYNSPLHFGNGTRLTVT.

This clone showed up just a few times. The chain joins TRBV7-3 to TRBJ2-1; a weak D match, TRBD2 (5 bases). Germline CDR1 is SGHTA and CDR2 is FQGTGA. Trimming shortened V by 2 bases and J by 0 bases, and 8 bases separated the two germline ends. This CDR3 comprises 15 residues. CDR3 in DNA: TGTGCCAGCAGCTTAGGACTCAGCTCCTACAATGAGCAGTTCTTC. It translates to CASSLGLSSYNEQFF. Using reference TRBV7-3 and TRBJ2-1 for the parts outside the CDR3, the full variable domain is GAGVSQTPSNKVTEKGKYVELRCDPISGHTALYWYRQSLGQGPEFLIYFQGTGAADDSGLPNDRFFAVRPEGSVSTLKIQRTERGDSAVYLCASSLGLSSYNEQFFGPGTRLTVL.

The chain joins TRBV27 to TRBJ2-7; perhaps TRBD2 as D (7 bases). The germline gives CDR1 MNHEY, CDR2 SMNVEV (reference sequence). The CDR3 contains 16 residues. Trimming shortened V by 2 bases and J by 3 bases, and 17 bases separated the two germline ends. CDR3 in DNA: TGTGCCAGCAGTTTAAAGGGGGGGGCTGCTATCTACGAGCAGTACTTC. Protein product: CASSLKGGAAIYEQYF.

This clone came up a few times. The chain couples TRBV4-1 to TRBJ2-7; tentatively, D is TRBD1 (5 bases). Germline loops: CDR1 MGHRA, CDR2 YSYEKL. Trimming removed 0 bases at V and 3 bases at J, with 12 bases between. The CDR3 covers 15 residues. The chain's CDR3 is CASSQDPGRDYEQYF. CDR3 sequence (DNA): TGCGCCAGCAGCCAAGATCCCGGCAGGGACTACGAGCAGTACTTC.

As DNA, the CDR3 is TGTGCCAGCAGCCAAGCTGGGGAGCTGTTTTTT. Encoded protein: CASSQAGELFF. The gene calls are TRBV3-1 (or the pseudogene TRBV3-2) and TRBJ2-2; no clear D gene. The germline CDR1 and CDR2 sequences are LGHDT and YNNKEL (reference sequence). The V gene lost 1 base and the J gene lost 8 bases, with 2 bases spanning the gap. CDR3 length equals 11 residues.

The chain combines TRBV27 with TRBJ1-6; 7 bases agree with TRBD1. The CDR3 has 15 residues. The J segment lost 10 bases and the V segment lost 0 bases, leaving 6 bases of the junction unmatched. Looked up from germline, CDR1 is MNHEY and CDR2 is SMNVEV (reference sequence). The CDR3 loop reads CASSLSNLGGSPLHF. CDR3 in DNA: TGTGCCAGCAGTTTATCAAATTTAGGGGGCTCACCCCTCCACTTT.

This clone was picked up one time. CDR3 sequence reads: CASSLSPNQPQHF. As DNA, the CDR3 is TGTGCCAGCAGCTTATCCCCCAATCAGCCCCAGCATTTT. The chain employs TRBV7-2 and TRBJ1-5; D remains ambiguous. This CDR3 has 13 residues. In germline, CDR1 is SGHTA, CDR2 FQGNSA. Trimming pared 2 bases from V and 3 bases from J, leaving 5 bases between. Using reference TRBV7-2 and TRBJ1-5 for the parts outside the CDR3, the full variable domain is GAGVSQSPSNKVTEKGKDVELRCDPISGHTALYWYRQSLGQGLEFLIYFQGNSAPDKSGLPSDRFSAERTGGSVSTLTIQRTQQEDSAVYLCASSLSPNQPQHFGDGTRLSIL.